In its sample, the clone carrying this TCR beta chain was seen a few times. Its antigen is not known. The data belong to a study of T cell repertoires in cytomegalovirus infection. For the study at large: Indicated by public TCR beta signatures were CMV infection and matching HLA type. Findings and caveats of the study: Identification of carriers of CMV plus the relevant HLA was performed using cumulative public TCR beta family frequency. In two of eight donors, the top clonotype was HLA-C-restricted CMV-specific.

V lost 6 bases and J lost 4, with 15 bases in between. From germline, CDR1 is SQVTM and CDR2 ANQGSEA. The CDR3 extends over 13 amino acids. Via MiXCR, TCRdb re-called the reads, giving one row per CDR3 protein. The sample has 200,000 or so distinct CDR3 sequences, roughly 20% seen once. Material: PBMCs. V and J are TRBV29-1 and TRBJ1-2; D is possibly TRBD1 (6 bases). The clonotype was recovered from a human donor in good health (CMV status not recorded). Some clones in this sample may be carry-over from other donors' samples. The CDR3 bases are TGCAGCGTGTCGGCGGCAGGGGCCTATGGCTACACCTTC. Translating it yields CSVSAAGAYGYTF.